What follows are 20 T cell receptor beta chains derived from one specimen sequenced in a study of CD8+CD57+ T cells in acquired aplastic anemia. For CDR3 and TCR beta VDJ profiling, genomic DNA was the template used. Each CDR3 protein is one row after TCRdb ran MiXCR on the reads. The data hold about 110,000 distinct CDR3 sequences, with 40% to 65% observed a single time. Material for sequencing was sorted CD4+, CD8+, or CD8+CD57+ T cells (not recorded which) from PBMCs. These TCRs come from a human donor in good health, serving as a control.

The V gene is TRBV7-3, the J gene TRBJ2-3; 7 bases align to TRBD1. CDR1 and CDR2 from the germline V gene are SGHTA and FQGTGA. The V gene end was trimmed by 5 bases and the J gene end by 6 bases; junction bases not matched to a gene: 5. CDR3 length equals 13 residues. The CDR3 region is CASSPTGADTQYF. The CDR3, as DNA: TGTGCCAGCAGCCCAACAGGGGCCGATACGCAGTATTTT.

The V and J genes are TRBV24-1 and TRBJ2-7; TRBD1 matches 7 bases. From germline, CDR1 is KGHDR and CDR2 SFDVKD. The ends lost 4 bases at V and 3 bases at J; junction bases unmatched: 8. This CDR3 region has 15 residues. CDR3 sequence reads: CATSDPKGQYYEQYF. CDR3 nucleotide sequence: TGTGCCACCAGTGACCCGAAGGGACAGTACTACGAGCAGTACTTC.

This clonotype showed up many times. The rearrangement links TRBV7-2 to TRBJ2-3; D gene unclear. Deletions cut 2 bases from V and 8 bases from J, with 11 bases between. The CDR3 has 13 residues. CDR1 and CDR2 (germline): SGHTA, FQGNSA. The CDR3 protein is CASSLIAPSTQYF. The CDR3 bases are TGTGCCAGCAGCTTAATTGCACCTAGTACGCAGTATTTT.

V is TRBV18 and J is TRBJ2-3; perhaps TRBD2 as D (5 bases). CDR1 and CDR2 from the germline V gene are KGHSH and LQKENI. V lost 2 bases, J lost 0 bases, and 12 bases lay in between. The CDR3 extends over 16 amino acids. The CDR3 DNA follows: TGTGCCAGCTCACCATTCCCGGGGATTAGCACAGATACGCAGTATTTT. It encodes CASSPFPGISTDTQYF.

Worth noting for this clonotype: At one of its ends the junction is not consistent with the germline gene, which may arise from a read error. The chain has TRBV6-1 and TRBJ2-3; 7 nucleotides agree with TRBD2. This CDR3 has 17 amino acids. CDR1 and CDR2 (germline): MNHNS, SASEGT. The CDR3 DNA reads TGTGCCAGCAGGCTCCACTGGGGGGAGGGTCTCACAAATACGCAGTATTTT. This translates into CASRLHWGEGLTNTQYF.

With regard to this clonotype: Because it lacks the conserved phenylalanine or tryptophan at the end, this CDR3 is likely a read error. V gene TRBV19 combines with J gene TRBJ2-7, with TRBD2 identical over 15 bases. Germline CDR1 reads LNHDA; CDR2 reads SQIVND (reference sequence). The CDR3 is 18 amino acids. Trimming removed 4 bases from V and 2 bases from J; junction bases left unmatched: 9. CDR3 DNA: TGTGCCAGTAGTACTGGGACTAGCGGGGGGTACGGGGCCTACGAGCAGTACCTC. Translated: CASSTGTSGGYGAYEQYL.

V and J are TRBV7-2 and TRBJ2-5; no clear D. The CDR3 runs 15 residues. Germline V CDR1 and CDR2: SGHTA, FQGNSA. Trimming removed 5 bases from V and 1 base from J, with 14 bases in between. CDR3: CASSQFGQAQETQYF. As DNA, the CDR3 is TGTGCCAGCAGCCAATTCGGGCAGGCCCAAGAGACCCAGTACTTC.

On this clonotype itself: Just one base apart from a much larger clone, this may be a read error. The CDR3 nucleotides read TGTGCCAGCAGCCAATGGACAGGGGGTGACTATGGCTGCACCTTC. Amino acid sequence: CASSQWTGGDYGCTF. The J gene is TRBJ1-2, the V gene TRBV4-2; 10 bases map to TRBD1. Germline V gene sequence: CDR1 LGHNA, CDR2 YNFKEQ. The CDR3 totals 15 residues.

J is TRBJ2-1 and V is TRBV2; 7 nucleotides line up with TRBD2. The CDR3 totals 14 residues. Germline lookup yields CDR1 SNHLY and CDR2 FYNNEI. With 3 bases clipped from V and 7 bases from J, the junction kept 6 bases outside the gene matches. The CDR3 sequence: CASSEEGGTNEQFF. As DNA, the CDR3 is TGTGCCAGCAGTGAGGAGGGAGGGACGAATGAGCAGTTCTTC.

In this sample, this clonotype turned up a few times. The CDR3 loop reads CAISGWQGNTEAFF. The CDR3, as DNA: TGTGCCATCAGTGGATGGCAGGGGAACACTGAAGCTTTCTTT. The gene calls are TRBV10-3 and TRBJ1-1; a weak D match, TRBD1 (5 bases). From germline, CDR1 is ENHRY and CDR2 SYGVKD. V was clipped by 4 bases and J by 1 base, with 10 bases between them. The CDR3 contains 14 residues.

The genes are TRBV11-1 and TRBJ2-3; tentatively, D is TRBD2 (5 bases). CDR3 length: 15 amino acids. Germline V gene lookup returns CDR1 SGHAT and CDR2 FQDESV (reference sequence). Trimming left V 3 bases short and J 0 bases short, with 10 bases between. CDR3 sequence: CASSFRGPSTDTQYF. CDR3 coding DNA: TGTGCCAGCAGCTTCAGAGGGCCTAGCACAGATACGCAGTATTTT.

This clonotype was observed many times. This rearrangement joins TRBV25-1 to TRBJ2-2; unclear D gene. This CDR3 has 12 residues. The V gene lost 3 bases and the J gene lost 8 bases, with 7 bases spanning the gap. CDR1 and CDR2 (germline): MGHDK, SYGVNS. The CDR3 is CASSDRKGELFF. The CDR3 bases are TGTGCCAGCAGTGACAGGAAGGGGGAGCTGTTTTTT. The complete variable domain, with remaining parts taken from reference TRBV25-1 and TRBJ2-2, reads EADIYQTPRYLVIGTGKKITLECSQTMGHDKMYWYQQDPGMELHLIHYSYGVNSTEKGDLSSESTVSRIRTEHFPLTLESARPSHTSQYLCASSDRKGELFFGEGSRLTVL.

The CDR3, as DNA: TGCGCCAGTTCAACTAGCGGGGAAGAGACCCAGTACTTC. It translates to CASSTSGEETQYF. The chain links TRBV5-1 to TRBJ2-5, with 10 bases lining up with TRBD2. The CDR3 spans 13 residues. The V segment lost 8 bases and the J segment 3 bases; nucleotides outside the gene matches: 4. CDR1 is SGHRS and CDR2 is YFSETQ in the germline V gene.

Concerning this clonotype itself: This likely comes from a read error, as the CDR3 has no conserved phenylalanine or tryptophan at its end. This chain uses TRBV25-1 with TRBJ1-1, with TRBD1 identical over 9 bases. CDR1 and CDR2 from the germline V gene are MGHDK and SYGVNS. This CDR3 is 16 amino acids long. CDR3 sequence: CASSEEGRTGDTEAFS. DNA of the CDR3: TGTGCCAGCAGTGAAGAGGGAAGGACAGGGGACACCGAAGCTTTCTCT.

V is TRBV19 and J is TRBJ1-2; tentatively, D is TRBD1 (6 bases). Trimming removed 4 bases from V and 0 bases from J, with 9 bases in between. Germline CDR1 and CDR2: LNHDA and SQIVND (reference sequence). This CDR3 spans 14 amino acids. The CDR3 nucleotides are TGTGCCAGTAGTAGTCCAGGGGCTAACTATGGCTACACCTTC. Protein product: CASSSPGANYGYTF.

The sample holds a few counts of this clonotype. The germline gene is not matched at one end of the junction; a read error may be the cause. The rearrangement links TRBV7-7 to TRBJ2-5; D gene uncertain. CDR3 length: 12 amino acids. Germline V gene data show CDR1 as SSHAT and CDR2 as FNYEAQ (reference sequence). The CDR3 sequence: CASSSLGETQYF. Here the CDR3 DNA reads TGTGCTAGCAGCTCATTGGGAGAGACCCAGTACTTC.

V and J are TRBV25-1 and TRBJ1-3; D perhaps matches TRBD1 (6 bases). The V end lost 6 bases, the J end lost 4 bases, and 22 bases lay between the germline ends. The germline V gene encodes CDR1 MGHDK and CDR2 SYGVNS. CDR3 length equals 17 residues. CDR3 nucleotides: TGTGCCAGCAGCGCCCCGGGCAGGGGCGACGAGGGAAACACCATATATTTT. As protein: CASSAPGRGDEGNTIYF.

The chain couples TRBV7-9 to TRBJ1-4; no definite D call. Germline V gene data show CDR1 as SEHNR and CDR2 as FQNEAQ (reference sequence). The CDR3 is made up of 12 amino acids. The V gene lost 1 base and the J gene lost 7 bases, with 4 bases spanning the gap. CDR3 coding DNA: TGTGCCAGCAGCTTAGGGACTGAAAAACTGTTTTTT. Translation: CASSLGTEKLFF.

This clonotype was detected only a few times. The chain's CDR3 is CATSDSRSFSGANVLTF. The CDR3 nucleotides are TGTGCCACCAGTGATTCTCGCTCCTTCTCTGGGGCCAACGTCCTGACTTTC. J is TRBJ2-6 and V is TRBV24-1, with D unclear. CDR1 and CDR2 from the germline V gene are KGHDR and SFDVKD. V gave up 2 bases and J gave up 0 bases, with 10 bases separating them. CDR3 length equals 17 residues.

This clonotype was counted only a few times. One base away lies a much larger clone, so this may be a sequencing read error. The chain joins TRBV2 to TRBJ1-2; the D is unclear. Germline assignment: CDR1 SNHLY and CDR2 FYNNEI. This CDR3 has 14 amino acids. V dropped 5 bases and J dropped 4 bases, with 14 bases sitting between them. CDR3 sequence (DNA): TGTGCCAGCAGTTGCTCACCGGCAAGCTATGGCTACACCTTC. This encodes CASSCSPASYGYTF.